The 22 T cell receptor beta chains reported below all come from one sample, sequenced in a study of cytomegalovirus exposure and HLA in healthy donors. The PCR contained 60 Vbeta and 13 Jbeta primers. Some clones are missing from TCRdb's copy, which holds only in-frame ones; the method was immunoSEQ multiplex PCR. The repertoire holds about 130,000 clones, approximately 78% seen once, with under 6% in the top ten. The material sequenced was PBMCs. The source of these receptors is a woman in her forties in good health and CMV-seropositive.

V gene TRBV9 combines with J gene TRBJ1-1; a weak D match, TRBD1 (5 bases). This CDR3 is 12 amino acids long. V was cut by 4 bases and J by 1 base, with 5 bases left in between. Germline CDR1 and CDR2: SGDLS and YYNGEE. Written as DNA, the CDR3 is TGTGCCAGCAGCAGGGGGAACACTGAAGCTTTCTTT. Translating it yields CASSRGNTEAFF.

The chain uses TRBV2 and TRBJ2-7; D perhaps matches TRBD2 (7 bases). Trimming left V 6 bases short and J 10 bases short, with 25 bases between. The CDR3 is 15 amino acids. Germline CDR1 and CDR2: SNHLY and FYNNEI. CDR3 loop: CASRPLQGTTRRQYF. The CDR3 bases are TGTGCCAGCAGGCCCCTTCAGGGGACTACAAGGCGACAGTACTTC.

This clone was found a few times. CDR3 region: CASGRGEGSVSPLHF. CDR3 DNA: TGCGCCAGCGGCCGCGGGGAAGGGTCCGTTTCACCCCTCCACTTT. The chain uses TRBV4-3 and TRBJ1-6; no clear D. Germline V gene lookup returns CDR1 LGHNA and CDR2 YSLEER. V was pared by 8 bases and J by 9 bases, with 20 bases between. The CDR3 covers 15 residues.

The CDR3 protein is CASGGLAGQGTGELFF. The CDR3 DNA reads as TGTGCCAGCGGGGGACTAGCGGGCCAGGGAACCGGGGAGCTGTTTTTT. V usage is TRBV2 and J usage is TRBJ2-2, with TRBD2 identical over 12 bases. The CDR3 has 16 amino acids. Germline values: CDR1 SNHLY, CDR2 FYNNEI. Unmatched junction bases numbered 9, after V lost 8 bases and J lost 5 bases. The full variable domain, completed using reference TRBV2 and TRBJ2-2, is EPEVTQTPSHQVTQMGQEVILRCVPISNHLYFYWYRQILGQKVEFLVSFYNNEISEKSEIFDDQFSVERPDGSNFTLKIRSTKLEDSAMYFCASGGLAGQGTGELFFGEGSRLTVL.

In this sample, this clone turned up once. The genes are TRBV18 and TRBJ2-5; D is possibly TRBD1 (6 bases). With 0 bases removed from V and 1 base from J, the gap between germline ends came to 9 bases. The CDR3 is 15 residues long. The germline CDR1 and CDR2 sequences are KGHSH and LQKENI. CDR3 DNA sequence: TGTGCCAGCTCACCACCGTGGACAGTCCAAGAGACCCAGTACTTC. Protein sequence: CASSPPWTVQETQYF.

This chain connects TRBV9 to TRBJ2-3; D is unresolved. Per germline, CDR1 SGDLS and CDR2 YYNGEE. The CDR3 totals 13 residues. V lost 2 bases and J 0 bases, leaving 4 bases between the germline ends. The chain's CDR3 is CASSVLSTDTQYF. The CDR3 bases are TGTGCCAGCAGCGTCCTGAGCACAGATACGCAGTATTTT.

In this sample, this clone turned up once. The chain links TRBV9 to TRBJ2-7; TRBD1 matches 7 bases. Germline V lookup: CDR1 SGDLS, CDR2 YYNGEE. This CDR3 is 14 amino acids long. J lost 5 bases, V lost 0 bases, and 5 bases had no gene match. The CDR3 sequence: CASSVGDRVNEQYF. As DNA, the CDR3 is TGTGCCAGCAGCGTAGGAGACAGGGTGAACGAGCAGTACTTC. The full variable domain, in which reference TRBV9 and TRBJ2-7 provide the parts outside the CDR3, is DSGVTQTPKHLITATGQRVTLRCSPRSGDLSVYWYQQSLDQGLQFLIQYYNGEERAKGNILERFSAQQFPDLHSELNLSSLELGDSALYFCASSVGDRVNEQYFGPGTRLTVT.

The chain links TRBV6-6 to TRBJ2-7, with 8 bases aligning to TRBD1. Germline V gene data show CDR1 as MNHNY and CDR2 as SVGAGI (reference sequence). Losses at the gene ends were 6 bases for V and 11 bases for J; bases not matched to a gene: 9. This CDR3 contains 12 residues. The CDR3: CASSRGQGEEYF. CDR3 sequence (DNA): TGTGCCAGCAGCAGAGGACAGGGTGAAGAGTACTTC.

V is TRBV7-2 and J is TRBJ2-5, with 9 bases identical to TRBD2. The V gene end was trimmed by 4 bases and the J gene end by 3 bases; junction bases not matched to a gene: 6. The CDR3 runs 15 residues. CDR1 is SGHTA, CDR2 FQGNSA, per germline. The DNA for the CDR3 is TGTGCCAGCAGCTCTAGCGGGGACGGGAAAGAGACCCAGTACTTC. Amino acid sequence: CASSSSGDGKETQYF.

V usage is TRBV15 and J usage is TRBJ1-6; tentatively, D is TRBD1 (5 bases). CDR3 length equals 18 residues. Per germline, CDR1 LNHNV and CDR2 YYDKDF (reference sequence). V was shortened by 1 base and J by 1 base, with 14 bases between the two germline ends. CDR3 bases: TGTGCCACCAGCAGAGTAAACAGGCTAGGGTCCTATAATTCACCCCTCCACTTT. It encodes CATSRVNRLGSYNSPLHF.

The rearrangement links TRBV7-3 to TRBJ2-3; 9 nucleotides line up with TRBD2. CDR3 size: 14 residues. V was clipped by 6 bases and J by 1 base; unmatched bases: 2. Germline CDR1 SGHTA, CDR2 FQGTGA. CDR3 protein: CASRRGGGTDTQYF. Here the CDR3 DNA reads TGTGCCAGCAGGCGGGGGGGAGGCACAGATACGCAGTATTTT.

This clone occurred a few times. J is TRBJ1-5 and V is TRBV7-9; possible D gene TRBD1, 6 bases. Looked up from germline, CDR1 is SEHNR and CDR2 is FQNEAQ (reference sequence). This CDR3 region has 17 residues. Between the trimmed V and J ends, which lost 5 bases and 0 bases, there was a span of 17 bases. CDR3 loop: CASSGGGRADSNQPQHF. In nucleotides, the CDR3 is TGTGCCAGCAGCGGGGGGGGCAGGGCAGATAGCAATCAGCCCCAGCATTTT.

V usage is TRBV7-9 and J usage is TRBJ1-2, with D unclear. V was cut by 5 bases and J by 5 bases, with 15 bases left in between. Germline CDR1 SEHNR, CDR2 FQNEAQ (reference sequence). The CDR3 is made up of 14 amino acids. As DNA, the CDR3 is TGTGCCAGCAGCCCCCCCGGGATCTCTTATGGCTACACCTTC. It yields the protein CASSPPGISYGYTF.

The chain combines TRBV29-1 with TRBJ2-7, with no clear D. The CDR3 spans 12 residues. The V gene lost 4 bases and the J gene lost 4 bases, with 11 bases spanning the gap. Germline values: CDR1 SQVTM, CDR2 ANQGSEA. CDR3 region: CSVVAPTYEQYF. CDR3 bases: TGCAGCGTTGTTGCCCCTACTTACGAGCAGTACTTC.

This clone was seen a few times. The V call is TRBV25-1, the J call TRBJ2-5, with 8 positions matching TRBD1. Trimming at V came to 4 bases and at J to 5 bases, leaving 15 bases not matched to a gene. Germline V gene lookup returns CDR1 MGHDK and CDR2 SYGVNS. There are 17 residues in the CDR3. The CDR3 nucleotides read TGTGCCAGCAGTGTGAGGGGGCAGGGGGCAACCAGGGAGACCCAGTACTTC. Its protein product is CASSVRGQGATRETQYF.

This CDR3 is CASNSLKQGAPGELFF. CDR3 coding DNA: TGTGCCAGCAACTCCCTCAAACAGGGGGCCCCCGGGGAGCTGTTTTTT. The V gene is TRBV11-2, the J gene TRBJ2-2; 9 nucleotides agree with TRBD1. Germline loops: CDR1 SGHAT, CDR2 FQNNGV. The CDR3 sequence is 16 residues long. The V and J ends lost 7 bases and 6 bases, in that order; junction bases with no gene match: 12.

This clone showed up just a few times. V and J are TRBV7-3 and TRBJ2-1; TRBD2 might be the D (7 bases). The CDR3 consists of 16 residues. Germline lookup yields CDR1 SGHTA and CDR2 FQGTGA. The germline V and J ends were trimmed by 5 bases and 6 bases, with 20 bases remaining between them. The CDR3 reads CASSLVSAGAINEQFF. Written as DNA, the CDR3 is TGTGCCAGCAGCCTGGTAAGCGCGGGGGCCATCAATGAGCAGTTCTTC.

This rearrangement joins TRBV7-6 to TRBJ1-2, with D unclear. Trimming left V 5 bases short and J 6 bases short, with 16 bases between. Looked up from germline, CDR1 is SGHVS and CDR2 is FNYEAQ. This CDR3 is 14 amino acids long. The CDR3 reads CASSKGDSAHGYTF. CDR3 in DNA: TGTGCCAGCAGCAAGGGAGATTCGGCCCATGGCTACACCTTC.

As DNA, the CDR3 is TGTGCCAGCAGCCGGGACAGGGGATACAATGAGCAGTTCTTC. Translating gives CASSRDRGYNEQFF. The chain links TRBV6-5 to TRBJ2-1, with 10 bases fitting TRBD1. Germline assignment: CDR1 MNHEY and CDR2 SVGAGI. J lost 4 bases, V lost 6 bases, and 3 bases had no gene match. The CDR3 runs 14 residues.

V gene TRBV9 combines with J gene TRBJ1-5; 10 bases are a match to TRBD1. Unmatched junction bases numbered 1, after V lost 2 bases and J lost 2 bases. Germline V CDR1 and CDR2: SGDLS, YYNGEE. CDR3 length equals 15 residues. The CDR3 protein is CASSVGTGGNQPQHF. CDR3 coding DNA: TGTGCCAGCAGCGTTGGGACAGGGGGCAATCAGCCCCAGCATTTT. Variable domain in full (rest from reference TRBV9 and TRBJ1-5): DSGVTQTPKHLITATGQRVTLRCSPRSGDLSVYWYQQSLDQGLQFLIQYYNGEERAKGNILERFSAQQFPDLHSELNLSSLELGDSALYFCASSVGTGGNQPQHFGDGTRLSIL.

This clone appeared a few times. This sample also contains other DNA sequences that code for the same CDR3. The rearrangement uses TRBV30 and TRBJ1-1; no clear D. Germline lookup yields CDR1 GTSNPN and CDR2 SVGIG (reference sequence). The CDR3 is 13 amino acids. Trimming removed 1 base at V and 2 bases at J, with 8 bases between. CDR3 region: CAWSGQVNTEAFF. The CDR3 bases are TGTGCCTGGAGTGGGCAGGTTAACACTGAAGCTTTCTTT.

This clone showed up just a few times. V and J are TRBV18 and TRBJ1-4; D ambiguous. CDR3 size: 15 residues. CDR1 KGHSH and CDR2 LQKENI come from the germline V gene. Between the trimmed V and J ends, which lost 3 bases and 4 bases, there was a span of 12 bases. CDR3: CASSPEGLLNEKLFF. Here the CDR3 DNA reads TGTGCCAGCTCACCCGAGGGTCTCCTTAATGAAAAACTGTTTTTT.